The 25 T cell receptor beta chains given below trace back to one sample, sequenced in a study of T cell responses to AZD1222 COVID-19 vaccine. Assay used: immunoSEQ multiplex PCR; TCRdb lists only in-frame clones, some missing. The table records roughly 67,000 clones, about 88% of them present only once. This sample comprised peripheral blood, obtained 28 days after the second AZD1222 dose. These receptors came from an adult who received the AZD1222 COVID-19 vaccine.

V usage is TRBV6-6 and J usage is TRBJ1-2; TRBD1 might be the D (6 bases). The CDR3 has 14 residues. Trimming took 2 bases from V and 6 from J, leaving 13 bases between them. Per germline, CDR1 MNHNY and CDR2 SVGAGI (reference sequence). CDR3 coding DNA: TGTGCCAGCAGTTACCCGGGACACCAAGATGGCTACACCTTC. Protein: CASSYPGHQDGYTF.

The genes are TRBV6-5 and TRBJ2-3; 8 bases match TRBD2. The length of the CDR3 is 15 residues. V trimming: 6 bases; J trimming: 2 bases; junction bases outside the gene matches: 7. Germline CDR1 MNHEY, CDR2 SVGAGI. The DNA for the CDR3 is TGTGCCAGCAGGAGGGATAGCGGGATCACAGATACGCAGTATTTT. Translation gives CASRRDSGITDTQYF.

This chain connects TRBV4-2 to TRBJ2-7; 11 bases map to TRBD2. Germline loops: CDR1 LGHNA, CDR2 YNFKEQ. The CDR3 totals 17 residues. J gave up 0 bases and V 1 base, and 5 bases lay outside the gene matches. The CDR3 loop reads CASSQVTSGMVSYEQYF. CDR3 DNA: TGTGCCAGCAGCCAAGTGACTAGCGGGATGGTCTCCTACGAGCAGTACTTC.

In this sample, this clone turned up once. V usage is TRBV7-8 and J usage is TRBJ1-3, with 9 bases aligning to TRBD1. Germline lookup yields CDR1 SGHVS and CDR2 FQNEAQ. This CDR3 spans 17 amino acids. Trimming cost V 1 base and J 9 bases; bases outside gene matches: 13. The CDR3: CASSLVGVGQGLSTIYF. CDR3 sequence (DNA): TGTGCCAGCAGCTTAGTAGGTGTGGGACAGGGTCTCAGCACCATATATTTT.

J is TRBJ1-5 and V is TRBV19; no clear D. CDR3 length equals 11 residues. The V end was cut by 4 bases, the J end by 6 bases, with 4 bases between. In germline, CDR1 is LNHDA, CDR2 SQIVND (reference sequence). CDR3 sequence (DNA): TGTGCCAGTAGTAGTGGTCAGCCCCAGCATTTT. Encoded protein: CASSSGQPQHF.

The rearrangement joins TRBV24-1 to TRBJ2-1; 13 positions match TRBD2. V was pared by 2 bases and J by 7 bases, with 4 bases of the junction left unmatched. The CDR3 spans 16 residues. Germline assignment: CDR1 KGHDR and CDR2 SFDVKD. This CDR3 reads CATSDSTSGRGNEQFF. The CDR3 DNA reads TGTGCCACCAGTGATTCAACTAGCGGGAGGGGGAATGAGCAGTTCTTC.

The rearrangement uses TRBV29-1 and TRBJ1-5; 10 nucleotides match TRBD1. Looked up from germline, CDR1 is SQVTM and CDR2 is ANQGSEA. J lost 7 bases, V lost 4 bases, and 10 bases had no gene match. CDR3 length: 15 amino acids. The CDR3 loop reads CSVAPTGGTGQPQHF. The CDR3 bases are TGCAGCGTTGCTCCGACAGGGGGCACGGGACAGCCCCAGCATTTT.

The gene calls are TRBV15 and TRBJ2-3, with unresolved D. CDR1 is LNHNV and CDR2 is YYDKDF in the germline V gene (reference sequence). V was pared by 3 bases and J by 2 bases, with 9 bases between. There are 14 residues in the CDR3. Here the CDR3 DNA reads TGTGCCACCAGCAGGAAGTCCTCCACAGATACGCAGTATTTT. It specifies CATSRKSSTDTQYF.

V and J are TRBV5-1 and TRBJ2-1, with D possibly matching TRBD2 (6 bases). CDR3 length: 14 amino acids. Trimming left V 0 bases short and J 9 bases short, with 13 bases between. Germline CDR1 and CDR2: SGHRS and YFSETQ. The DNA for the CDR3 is TGCGCCAGCAGCTTGGGACTAGATGTTGGTGAGCAGTTCTTC. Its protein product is CASSLGLDVGEQFF.

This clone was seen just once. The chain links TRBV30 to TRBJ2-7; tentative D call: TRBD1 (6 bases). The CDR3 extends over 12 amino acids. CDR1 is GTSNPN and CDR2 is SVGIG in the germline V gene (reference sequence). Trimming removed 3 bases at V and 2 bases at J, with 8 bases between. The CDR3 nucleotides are TGTGCCTGGAGAGGGGGTACCTACGAGCAGTACTTC. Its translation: CAWRGGTYEQYF.

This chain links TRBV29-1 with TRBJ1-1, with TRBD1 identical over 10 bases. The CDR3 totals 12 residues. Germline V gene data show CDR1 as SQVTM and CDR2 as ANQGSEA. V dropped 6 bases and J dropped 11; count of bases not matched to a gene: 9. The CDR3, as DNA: TGCAGCGTGGGACAGGGGCCGCCGTCGGCTTTCTTT. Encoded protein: CSVGQGPPSAFF. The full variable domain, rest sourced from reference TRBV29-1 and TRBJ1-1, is SAVISQKPSRDICQRGTSLTIQCQVDSQVTMMFWYRQQPGQSLTLIATANQGSEATYESGFVIDKFPISRPNLTFSTLTVSNMSPEDSSIYLCSVGQGPPSAFFGQGTRLTVV.

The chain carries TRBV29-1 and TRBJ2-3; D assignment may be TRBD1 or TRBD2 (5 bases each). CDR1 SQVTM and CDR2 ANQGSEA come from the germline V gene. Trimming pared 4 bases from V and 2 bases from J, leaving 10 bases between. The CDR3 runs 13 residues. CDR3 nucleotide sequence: TGCAGCGTTGCAGGGAGACCCACAGATACGCAGTATTTT. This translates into CSVAGRPTDTQYF.

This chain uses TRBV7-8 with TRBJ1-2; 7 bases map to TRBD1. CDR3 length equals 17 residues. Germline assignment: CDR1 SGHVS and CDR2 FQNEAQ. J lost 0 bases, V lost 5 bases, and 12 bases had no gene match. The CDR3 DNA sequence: TGTGCCAGCAGCGACGACAGGGTGGGAGACACTAACTATGGCTACACCTTC. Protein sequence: CASSDDRVGDTNYGYTF.

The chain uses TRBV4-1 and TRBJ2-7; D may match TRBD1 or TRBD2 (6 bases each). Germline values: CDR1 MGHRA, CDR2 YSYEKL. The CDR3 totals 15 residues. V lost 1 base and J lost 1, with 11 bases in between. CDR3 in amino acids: CASSQVGGASYEQYF. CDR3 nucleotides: TGCGCCAGCAGCCAAGTGGGGGGCGCGTCCTACGAGCAGTACTTC.

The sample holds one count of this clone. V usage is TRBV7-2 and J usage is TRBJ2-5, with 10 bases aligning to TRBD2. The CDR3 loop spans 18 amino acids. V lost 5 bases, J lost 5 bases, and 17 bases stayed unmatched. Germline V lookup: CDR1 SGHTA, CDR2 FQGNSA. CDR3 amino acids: CASSDPTSGRDLWETQYF. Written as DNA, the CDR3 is TGTGCCAGCAGCGACCCGACTAGCGGGCGCGACCTTTGGGAGACCCAGTACTTC.

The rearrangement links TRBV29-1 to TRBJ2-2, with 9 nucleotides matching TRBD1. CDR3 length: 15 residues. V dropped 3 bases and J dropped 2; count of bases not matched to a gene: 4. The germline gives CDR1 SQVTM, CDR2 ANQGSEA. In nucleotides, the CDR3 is TGCAGCGTTGACAAGGGACAGGGAAACACCGGGGAGCTGTTTTTT. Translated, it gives CSVDKGQGNTGELFF.

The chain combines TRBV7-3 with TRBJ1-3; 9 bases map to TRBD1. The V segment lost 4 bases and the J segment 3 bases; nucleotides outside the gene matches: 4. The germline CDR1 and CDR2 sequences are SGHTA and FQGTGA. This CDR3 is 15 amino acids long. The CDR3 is CASSSGTGFGNTIYF. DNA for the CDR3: TGTGCCAGCAGCTCCGGGACAGGGTTTGGAAACACCATATATTTT. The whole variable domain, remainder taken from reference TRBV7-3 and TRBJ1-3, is GAGVSQTPSNKVTEKGKYVELRCDPISGHTALYWYRQSLGQGPEFLIYFQGTGAADDSGLPNDRFFAVRPEGSVSTLKIQRTERGDSAVYLCASSSGTGFGNTIYFGEGSWLTVV.

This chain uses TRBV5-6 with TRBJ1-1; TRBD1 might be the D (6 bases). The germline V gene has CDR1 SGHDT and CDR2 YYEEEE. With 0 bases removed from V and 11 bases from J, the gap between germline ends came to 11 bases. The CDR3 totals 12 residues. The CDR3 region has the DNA TGTGCCAGCAGCTTGGCGGGGGCAAGGGCTTTCTTT. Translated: CASSLAGARAFF.

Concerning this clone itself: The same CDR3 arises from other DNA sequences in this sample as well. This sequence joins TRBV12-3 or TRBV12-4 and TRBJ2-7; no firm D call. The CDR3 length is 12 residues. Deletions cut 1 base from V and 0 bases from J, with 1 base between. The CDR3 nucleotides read TGTGCCAGCAGTTTAGACTCCTACGAGCAGTACTTC. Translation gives CASSLDSYEQYF.

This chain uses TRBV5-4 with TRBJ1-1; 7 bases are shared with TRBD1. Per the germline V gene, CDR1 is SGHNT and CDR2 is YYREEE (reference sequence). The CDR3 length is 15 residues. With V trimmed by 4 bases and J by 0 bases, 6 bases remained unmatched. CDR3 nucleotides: TGTGCCAGCAGCAGCCAGGACAGGATGAACACTGAAGCTTTCTTT. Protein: CASSSQDRMNTEAFF.

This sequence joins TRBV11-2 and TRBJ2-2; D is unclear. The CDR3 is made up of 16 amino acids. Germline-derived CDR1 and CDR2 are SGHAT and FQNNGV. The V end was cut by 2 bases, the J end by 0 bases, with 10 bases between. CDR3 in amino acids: CASSLKRAPNTGELFF. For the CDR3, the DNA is TGTGCCAGCAGCTTAAAAAGAGCCCCGAACACCGGGGAGCTGTTTTTT.

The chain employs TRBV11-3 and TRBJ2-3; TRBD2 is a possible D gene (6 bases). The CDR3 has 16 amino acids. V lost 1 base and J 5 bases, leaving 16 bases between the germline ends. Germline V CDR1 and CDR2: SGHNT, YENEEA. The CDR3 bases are TGTGCCAGCAGCTTAGGAATGGGGGGAGCGAGAGATACGCAGTATTTT. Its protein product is CASSLGMGGARDTQYF.

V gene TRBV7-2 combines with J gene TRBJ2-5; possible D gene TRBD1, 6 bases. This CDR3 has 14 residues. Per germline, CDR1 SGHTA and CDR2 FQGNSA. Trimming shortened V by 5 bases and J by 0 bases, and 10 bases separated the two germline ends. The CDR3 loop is CASSLRGYQETQYF. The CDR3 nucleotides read TGTGCCAGCAGCCTTAGGGGGTACCAAGAGACCCAGTACTTC.

The CDR3 nucleotides read TGTGCCAGCAGGGGCGGGATCCCTTACGAGCAGTACTTC. Translating it yields CASRGGIPYEQYF. The chain is built from TRBV6-5 and TRBJ2-7, with D possibly being TRBD2 (6 bases). This CDR3 is 13 amino acids long. Germline lookup yields CDR1 MNHEY and CDR2 SVGAGI. Trimming left V 6 bases short and J 4 bases short, with 13 bases between.

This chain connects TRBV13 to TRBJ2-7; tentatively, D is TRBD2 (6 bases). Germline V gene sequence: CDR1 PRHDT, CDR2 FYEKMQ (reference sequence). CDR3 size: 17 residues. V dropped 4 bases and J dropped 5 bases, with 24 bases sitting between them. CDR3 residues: CASSSLLGGQGINEQYF. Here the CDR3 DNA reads TGTGCCAGCAGCTCACTTCTAGGAGGGCAGGGAATCAACGAGCAGTACTTC.